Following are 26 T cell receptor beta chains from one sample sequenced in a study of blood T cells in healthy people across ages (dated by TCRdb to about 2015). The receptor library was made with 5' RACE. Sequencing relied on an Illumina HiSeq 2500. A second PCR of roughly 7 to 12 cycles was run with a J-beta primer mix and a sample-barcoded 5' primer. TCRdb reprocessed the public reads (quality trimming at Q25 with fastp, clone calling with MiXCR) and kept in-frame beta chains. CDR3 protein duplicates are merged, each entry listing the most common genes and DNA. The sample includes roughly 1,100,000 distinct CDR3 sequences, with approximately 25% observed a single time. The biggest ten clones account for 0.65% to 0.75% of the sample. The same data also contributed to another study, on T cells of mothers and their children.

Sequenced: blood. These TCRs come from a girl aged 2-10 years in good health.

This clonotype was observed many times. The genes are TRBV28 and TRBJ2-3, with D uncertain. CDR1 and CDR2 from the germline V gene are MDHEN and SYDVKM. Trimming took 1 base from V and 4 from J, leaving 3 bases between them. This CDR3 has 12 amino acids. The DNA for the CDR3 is TGTGCCAGCAGTTTATCTCCAGATACGCAGTATTTT. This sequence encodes CASSLSPDTQYF.

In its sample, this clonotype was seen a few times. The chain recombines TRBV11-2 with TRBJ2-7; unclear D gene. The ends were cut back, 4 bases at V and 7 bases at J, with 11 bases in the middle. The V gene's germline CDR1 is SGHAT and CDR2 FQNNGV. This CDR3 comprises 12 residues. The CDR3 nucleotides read TGTGCCAGCAGCTCAGTAATTTTGGAGCAGTACTTC. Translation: CASSSVILEQYF.

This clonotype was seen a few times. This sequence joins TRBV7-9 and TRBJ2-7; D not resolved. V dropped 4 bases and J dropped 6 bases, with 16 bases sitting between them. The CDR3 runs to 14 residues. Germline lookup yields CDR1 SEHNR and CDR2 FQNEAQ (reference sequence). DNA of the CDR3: TGTGCCAGCAGCTCGCCTATCATGGCCCGCGAGCAGTACTTC. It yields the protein CASSSPIMAREQYF.

For the CDR3, the DNA is TGTGCCAGCAGTCCCAATCCCGGGGGGAGAGGGCAAGAGACCCAGTACTTC. This codes for CASSPNPGGRGQETQYF. This chain connects TRBV27 to TRBJ2-5; 7 nucleotides line up with TRBD2. From germline, CDR1 is MNHEY and CDR2 SMNVEV (reference sequence). V lost 5 bases to trimming and J lost 2 bases; unmatched junction nucleotides: 14. The CDR3 has 17 residues.

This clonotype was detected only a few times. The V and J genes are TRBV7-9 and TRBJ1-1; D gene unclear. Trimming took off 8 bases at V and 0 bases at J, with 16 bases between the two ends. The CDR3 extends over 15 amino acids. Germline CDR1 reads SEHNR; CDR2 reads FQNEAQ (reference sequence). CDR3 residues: CASSFVGSLNTEAFF. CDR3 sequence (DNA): TGTGCCAGCTCCTTTGTCGGCTCTTTGAACACTGAAGCTTTCTTT.

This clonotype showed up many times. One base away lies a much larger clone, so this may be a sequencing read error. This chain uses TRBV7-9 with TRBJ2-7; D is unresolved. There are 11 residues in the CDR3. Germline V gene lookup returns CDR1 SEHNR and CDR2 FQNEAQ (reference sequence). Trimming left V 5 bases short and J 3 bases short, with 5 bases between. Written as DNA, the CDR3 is TGTGCCAGCAGCCTACACTACGAGCAGTACTTC. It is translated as CASSLHYEQYF.

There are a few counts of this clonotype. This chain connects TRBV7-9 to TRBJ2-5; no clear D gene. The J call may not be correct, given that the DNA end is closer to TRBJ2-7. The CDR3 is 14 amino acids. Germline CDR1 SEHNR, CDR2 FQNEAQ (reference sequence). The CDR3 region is CASSFDPNSYEQYF. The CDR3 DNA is TGTGCCAGCAGCTTTGACCCCAATTCCTACGAGCAGTACTTC.

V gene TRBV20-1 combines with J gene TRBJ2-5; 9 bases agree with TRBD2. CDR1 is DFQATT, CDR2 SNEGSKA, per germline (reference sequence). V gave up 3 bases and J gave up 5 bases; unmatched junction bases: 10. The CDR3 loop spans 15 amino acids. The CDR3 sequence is CSARPSGVSWETQYF. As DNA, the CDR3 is TGCAGTGCTAGGCCTAGCGGGGTCTCTTGGGAGACCCAGTACTTC.

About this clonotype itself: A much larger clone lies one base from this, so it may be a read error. CDR3 DNA sequence: TGCGCCAGCAGCTTAGGCCCAACCACCTACAATGAGCAGTTCTTC. Translated, it gives CASSLGPTTYNEQFF. The chain links TRBV5-1 to TRBJ2-1; D unresolved. This CDR3 spans 15 amino acids. Germline CDR1 reads SGHRS; CDR2 reads YFSETQ. Trimming shortened V by 2 bases and J by 2 bases, and 11 bases separated the two germline ends.

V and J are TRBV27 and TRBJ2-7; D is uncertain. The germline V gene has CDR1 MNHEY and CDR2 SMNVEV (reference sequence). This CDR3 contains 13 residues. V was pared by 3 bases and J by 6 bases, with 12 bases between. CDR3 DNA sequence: TGTGCCAGCAGTTTGACCCCTCAGTCCGAGCAGTACTTC. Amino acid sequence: CASSLTPQSEQYF.

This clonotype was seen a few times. CDR3 coding DNA: TGTGCCAGCAGCTCCGAACATAAGACCTACGAGCAGTACTTC. Translation gives CASSSEHKTYEQYF. This chain uses TRBV7-2 with TRBJ2-1; no firm D call. Near its end, the DNA agrees better with TRBJ2-7, so the J call may be wrong. The CDR3 has 14 amino acids. Germline loops: CDR1 SGHTA, CDR2 FQGNSA.

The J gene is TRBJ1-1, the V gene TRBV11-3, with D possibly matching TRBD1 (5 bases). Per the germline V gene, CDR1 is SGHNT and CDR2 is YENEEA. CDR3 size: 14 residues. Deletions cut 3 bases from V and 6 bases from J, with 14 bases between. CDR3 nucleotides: TGTGCCAGCAGCTTGGAGCGGGGGTCGGCTGAAGCTTTCTTT. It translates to CASSLERGSAEAFF. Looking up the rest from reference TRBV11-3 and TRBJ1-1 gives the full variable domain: EAGVVQSPRYKIIEKKQPVAFWCNPISGHNTLYWYLQNLGQGPELLIRYENEEAVDDSQLPKDRFSAERLKGVDSTLKIQPAELGDSAVYLCASSLERGSAEAFFGQGTRLTVV.

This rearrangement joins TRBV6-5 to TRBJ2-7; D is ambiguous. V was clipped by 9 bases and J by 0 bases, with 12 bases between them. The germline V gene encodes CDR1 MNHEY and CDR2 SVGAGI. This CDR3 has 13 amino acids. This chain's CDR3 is CASRDPSSYEQYF. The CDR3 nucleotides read TGTGCCAGTAGAGATCCATCCTCCTACGAGCAGTACTTC.

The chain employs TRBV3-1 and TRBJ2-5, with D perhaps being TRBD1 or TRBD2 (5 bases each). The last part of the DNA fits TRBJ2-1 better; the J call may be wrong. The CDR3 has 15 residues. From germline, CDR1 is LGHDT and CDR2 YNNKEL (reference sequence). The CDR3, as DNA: TGTGCCAGCAGCCCCCGGGACCCAGGAATGACCTCGCAGTTCTTC. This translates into CASSPRDPGMTSQFF.

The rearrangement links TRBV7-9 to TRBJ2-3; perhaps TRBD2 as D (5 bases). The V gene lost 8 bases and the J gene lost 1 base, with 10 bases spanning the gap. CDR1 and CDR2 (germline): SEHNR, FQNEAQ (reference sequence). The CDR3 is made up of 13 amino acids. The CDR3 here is CASGEYRTDTQYF. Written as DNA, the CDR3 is TGTGCCAGCGGGGAGTACCGCACAGATACGCAGTATTTT.

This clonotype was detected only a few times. In DNA, the CDR3 is TGTGCTAGTGGCTCCGGGACAGTTTTTGAAAAACTGTTTTTT. It translates to CASGSGTVFEKLFF. The chain couples TRBV12-5 to TRBJ1-4; 7 bases map to TRBD1. Looked up from germline, CDR1 is LGHNT and CDR2 is FRNRAP. The CDR3 has 14 residues. V lost 6 bases, J lost 7 bases, and 8 bases stayed unmatched.

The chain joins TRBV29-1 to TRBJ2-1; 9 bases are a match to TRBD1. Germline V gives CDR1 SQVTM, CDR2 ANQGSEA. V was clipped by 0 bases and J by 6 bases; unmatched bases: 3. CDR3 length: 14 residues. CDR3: CSVEELDRGNEQFF. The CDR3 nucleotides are TGCAGCGTTGAAGAACTGGACAGGGGCAATGAGCAGTTCTTC.

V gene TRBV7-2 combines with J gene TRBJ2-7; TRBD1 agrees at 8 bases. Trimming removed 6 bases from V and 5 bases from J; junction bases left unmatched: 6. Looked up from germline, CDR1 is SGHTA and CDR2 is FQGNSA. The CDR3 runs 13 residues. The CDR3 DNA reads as TGTGCCAGCAGTAATTACAGGGGGGACGAGCAGTACTTC. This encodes CASSNYRGDEQYF.

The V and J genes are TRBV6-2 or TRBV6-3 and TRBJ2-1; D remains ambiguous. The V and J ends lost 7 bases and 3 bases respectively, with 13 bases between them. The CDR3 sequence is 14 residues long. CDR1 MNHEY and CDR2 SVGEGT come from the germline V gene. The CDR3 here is CASTPRGNYNEQFF. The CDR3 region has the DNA TGTGCCAGCACCCCAAGAGGAAACTACAATGAGCAGTTCTTC.

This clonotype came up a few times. CDR3 amino acids: CSARDFKQTYGYTF. CDR3 DNA sequence: TGCAGTGCTAGAGATTTTAAACAGACCTATGGCTACACCTTC. V gene TRBV20-1 combines with J gene TRBJ1-2; D uncertain. With 0 bases removed from V and 4 bases from J, the gap between germline ends came to 12 bases. The CDR3 runs 14 residues. CDR1 DFQATT and CDR2 SNEGSKA come from the germline V gene (reference sequence).

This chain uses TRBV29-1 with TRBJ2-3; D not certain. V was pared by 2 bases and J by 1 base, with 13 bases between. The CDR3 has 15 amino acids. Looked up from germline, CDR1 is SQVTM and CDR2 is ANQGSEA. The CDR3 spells CSVEWAHPGTDTQYF. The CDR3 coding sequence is TGCAGCGTTGAATGGGCTCATCCCGGCACAGATACGCAGTATTTT.

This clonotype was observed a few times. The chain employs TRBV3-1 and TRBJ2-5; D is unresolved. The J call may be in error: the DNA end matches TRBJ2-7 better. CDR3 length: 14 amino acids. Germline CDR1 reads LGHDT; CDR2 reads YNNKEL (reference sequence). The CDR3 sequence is CASSQEGRTYEQYF. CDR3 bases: TGTGCCAGCAGCCAAGAGGGCAGGACCTACGAGCAGTACTTC.

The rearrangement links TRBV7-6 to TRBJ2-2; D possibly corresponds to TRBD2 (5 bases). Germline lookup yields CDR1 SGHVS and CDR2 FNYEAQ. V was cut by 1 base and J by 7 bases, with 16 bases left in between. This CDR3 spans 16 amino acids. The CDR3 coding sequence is TGTGCCAGCAGCTTAGAGGCCGGAGGAGTTAACGGGGAGCTGTTTTTT. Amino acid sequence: CASSLEAGGVNGELFF.

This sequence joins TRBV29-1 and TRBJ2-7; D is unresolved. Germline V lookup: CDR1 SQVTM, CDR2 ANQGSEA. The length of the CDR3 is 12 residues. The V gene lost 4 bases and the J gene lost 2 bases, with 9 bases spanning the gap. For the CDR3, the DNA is TGCAGCGTTGCCCCGGCAGCCTACGAGCAGTACTTC. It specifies CSVAPAAYEQYF.

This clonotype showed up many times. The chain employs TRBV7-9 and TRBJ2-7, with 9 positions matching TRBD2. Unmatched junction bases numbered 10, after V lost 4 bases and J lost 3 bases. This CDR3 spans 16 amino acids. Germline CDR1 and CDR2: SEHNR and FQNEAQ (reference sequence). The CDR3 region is CASSSTLAGPIYEQYF. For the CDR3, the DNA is TGTGCCAGCAGCTCGACCCTAGCGGGGCCGATCTACGAGCAGTACTTC.

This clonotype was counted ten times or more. The CDR3 protein is CASSDDRTGEETQYF. The CDR3 DNA follows: TGTGCCAGCAGCGACGATAGGACAGGGGAAGAGACCCAGTACTTC. V and J are TRBV9 and TRBJ2-5, with 9 bases lining up with TRBD1. V gave up 3 bases and J gave up 3 bases; unmatched junction bases: 6. Germline V gives CDR1 SGDLS, CDR2 YYNGEE. The CDR3 is made up of 15 amino acids.